This T cell receptor (beta chain) was recovered during a study of fetal regulatory T cell absence and autoimmunity. Study findings and constraints: Some top pancreas TCR clones were over 90-fold enriched versus cord blood.

Germline CDR1 and CDR2: SGHRS and YFSETQ. The CDR3 length is 15 residues. Germline trimming cut 0 bases from V and 3 bases from J; bases unmatched to any gene: 3. Sequencing was performed with immunoSEQ multiplex PCR; in TCRdb, only in-frame clones are kept and a portion is missing. The sample has more than 90,000 clones; approximately 75% are singletons. To note about this clone: The antigen is not known.

The material sequenced was pancreas tissue. The V gene is TRBV5-1, the J gene TRBJ2-7; 10 bases are shared with TRBD2. This receptor was identified in a male donor with IPEX syndrome. CDR3 protein: CASSLGLAGCYEQYF. The DNA for the CDR3 is TGCGCCAGCAGCTTGGGACTAGCGGGCTGCTACGAGCAGTACTTC.